The entry that follows covers one T cell receptor (beta chain) sequence. Its matching antigen is unknown. This entry comes from a study of vaccination effects on CD4 cells after COVID-19. Study in general: Two-dose BNT162b2 or mRNA-1273 vaccination was given to participants.

The germline V gene has CDR1 LGHDT and CDR2 YNNKEL (reference sequence). V shed 4 bases and J 3 bases; nucleotides not matched to a gene: 6. This CDR3 comprises 16 residues. Using viral peptide pools, the ViraFEST assay grew out antigen-specific CD4+ T cells prior to sequencing. Culturing for 10 to 11 days preceded CD4+ T cell isolation. Recipients of the vaccine had no prior SARS-CoV-2 infection and negative nucleocapsid antibodies. Notes on the study in general: From healthy vaccinees, only 1 of 255 vaccine-induced clones also reacted to common cold coronaviruses. Recruitment yielded few convalescent patients, and the study had no early post-infection timepoints. Marked clonal contraction of infection- and vaccine-induced clones was seen late after vaccination.

Sequencing was performed with immunoSEQ multiplex PCR; in TCRdb, only in-frame clones are kept and a portion is missing. The sample contains about 73,000 clones, under 80% of which appear only once. The genes are TRBV3-1 (or the pseudogene TRBV3-2) and TRBJ2-3; 11 bases match TRBD2. This receptor was taken from a human donor who received a COVID-19 vaccine. The sample in question was CD4+ T cells from PBMCs cultured with SARS-CoV-2 spike peptides, obtained before COVID-19 vaccination. The CDR3: CASSRVAGGRTDTQYF. In DNA, the CDR3 is TGTGCCAGCAGCCGAGTAGCGGGGGGGCGGACAGATACGCAGTATTTT.